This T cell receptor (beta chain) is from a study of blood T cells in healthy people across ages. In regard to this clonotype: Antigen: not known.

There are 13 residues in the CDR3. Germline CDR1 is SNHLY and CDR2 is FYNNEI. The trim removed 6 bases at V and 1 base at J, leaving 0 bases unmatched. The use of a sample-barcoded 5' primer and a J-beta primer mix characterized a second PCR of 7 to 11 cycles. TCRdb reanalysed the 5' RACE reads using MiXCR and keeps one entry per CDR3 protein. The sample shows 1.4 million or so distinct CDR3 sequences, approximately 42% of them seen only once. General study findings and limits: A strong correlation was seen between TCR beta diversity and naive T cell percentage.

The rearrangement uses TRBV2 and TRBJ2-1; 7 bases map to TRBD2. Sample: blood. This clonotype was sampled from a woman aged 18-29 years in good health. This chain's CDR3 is CASRRESYNEQFF. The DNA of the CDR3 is TGTGCCAGCAGGCGGGAGTCCTACAATGAGCAGTTCTTC.